This T cell receptor beta chain was obtained from a study of cytomegalovirus exposure and HLA in healthy donors. Findings of the study overall: In vitro checks showed that a few CMV-associated chains really do target CMV antigens. A highly shared variant cluster was judged a likely technical artifact. A later analysis found most CMV-associated TCR beta chains apparently HLA-restricted.

The study ran its PCR with 60 Vbeta and 13 Jbeta primers. Authors' data handling: In a later analysis, the count reached 80 million or so unique TCR beta chains, with roughly 9.9 million shared. Method: immunoSEQ multiplex PCR; TCRdb's copy keeps in-frame clones and lacks some. The V and J calls and clone size are taken from that table; D and trimming were inferred from the DNA. The sample lists about 180,000 clones, roughly 78% occurring once. With V trimmed by 4 bases and J by 9 bases, 6 bases remained unmatched. CDR1 is SGHTA and CDR2 is FQGNSA in the germline V gene. The CDR3 is 13 residues long. Points on this clone: Its antigen is not identified.

The receptor was derived from a woman between 50 and 59 years old in good health and CMV-seropositive. The sample comprised PBMCs. The J gene is TRBJ2-4, the V gene TRBV7-2; 7 positions match TRBD2. In DNA, the CDR3 is TGTGCCAGCAGCTCCCCCACGGGAGGCATTCAGTACTTC. It translates to CASSSPTGGIQYF.